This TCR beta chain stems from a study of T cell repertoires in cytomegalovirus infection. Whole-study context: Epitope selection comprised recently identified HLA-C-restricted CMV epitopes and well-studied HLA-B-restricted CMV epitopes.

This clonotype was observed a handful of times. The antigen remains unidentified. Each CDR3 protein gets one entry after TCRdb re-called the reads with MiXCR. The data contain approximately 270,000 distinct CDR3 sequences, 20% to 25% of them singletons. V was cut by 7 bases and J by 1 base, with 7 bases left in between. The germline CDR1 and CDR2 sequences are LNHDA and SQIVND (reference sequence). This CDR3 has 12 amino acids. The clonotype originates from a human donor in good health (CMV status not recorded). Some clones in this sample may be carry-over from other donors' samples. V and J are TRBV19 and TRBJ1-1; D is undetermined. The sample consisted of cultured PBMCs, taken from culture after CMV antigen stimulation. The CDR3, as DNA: TGTGCCAGTACACAGCAGAACACTGAAGCTTTCTTT. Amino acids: CASTQQNTEAFF.